This T cell receptor beta chain was sequenced in a study of OX40 agonist ivuxolimab in advanced cancers. V lost 3 bases, J lost 5 bases, and 5 bases stayed unmatched. Per the germline V gene, CDR1 is MDHEN and CDR2 is SYDVKM. The length of the CDR3 is 15 residues. Method: immunoSEQ multiplex PCR; TCRdb's copy keeps in-frame clones and lacks some. The repertoire holds tens of thousands of clones, with 75% to 95% as singletons. The input for sequencing was CD4+ or CD8+ T cells sorted from blood, taken in a trial of the OX40 agonist ivuxolimab. This sequence originates from an adult with an advanced solid tumor such as melanoma, head and neck, liver or kidney cancer. The chain recombines TRBV28 with TRBJ2-3; 10 bases line up with TRBD2. The DNA for the CDR3 is TGTGCCAGCAGTTTTACAGCGGGGGGGAGAGATACGCAGTATTTT. This gives the protein CASSFTAGGRDTQYF.